This T cell receptor (beta chain) derives from a study of blood T cell repertoires in COVID-19 (dated by TCRdb to the early 2020s). Regarding the study in general: Samples covering the acute and convalescent phases of COVID-19 were provided by collaborators in the United States, Italy and Spain. The material from the prospective study consisted of cDNA or gDNA derived from T cells, B-cell-depleted T cells, or PBMCs. Subjects who had been exposed to COVID-19, were actively infected with it, or had recovered from it provided the deeply sampled blood TCRbeta repertoires that made up the dataset. The repertoires were released in a freely available public database meant as a resource for research on the immune response to SARS-CoV-2. Samples came from the ongoing ImmuneRACE study (first 160 participants) plus 1,254 subjects from 6 global collaborators. A de-identified subject ID, COVID-19 status, age in years and sex were almost always included in the sample metadata. Where available, HLA class I and class II types were taken from metadata supplied by the sample provider and were not determined by assay-based typing. What the authors observed across the whole study: How much clinical and demographic metadata was included differed by source and by participant, and the metadata was provided uncurated.

Participants in the prospective study were enrolled through a virtual design, were aged 18 to 89 years, and lived in approximately 25 United States geographic areas. To assign participants to cohorts, the prospective study relied on clinical history that participants themselves reported in a screening survey and a study questionnaire. Each participant in the prospective study had whole blood, serum and a nasopharyngeal or oropharyngeal swab collected by mobile phlebotomists. Over a roughly 2-month period, participants in the prospective study had the option of providing additional blood draws and questionnaires. Before DNA extraction, prospective study blood samples were shipped either frozen or at room temperature. Points on this clone: No antigen is known for it. Nothing much larger sits one base from this clone, and base qualities are not available.

The junction shows trimming of 3 bases on V and 6 bases on J, and the gene matches do not reach 6 bases of it. The CDR3 contains 14 residues, cysteine and phenylalanine counted. Only the CDR3 region is kept as DNA, spanning 42 bases read in frame from base 1. The germline V gene yields SGHRS for CDR1 and YFSETQ for CDR2. The immunoSEQ Assay, a bias-controlled multiplex PCR, was used to amplify TCRbeta CDR3 regions from genomic DNA. In the authors' own workflow: The number of nucleated cells in each sample was estimated by amplification of reference gene primers within the assay. To quantify the absolute abundance of each unique TCRbeta CDR3 rearrangement, sequence reads were collapsed and filtered. Productive Simpson clonality was computed per sample as the square root of Simpson's diversity index over productive rearrangements. The table was pulled from immuneACCESS by TCRdb, which kept in-frame rearrangements only. Such tables lose some clones; where checked, under half of the loss comes from unresolved V genes, and the rest has no known cause. V and J calls plus clone size are reproduced from that table; the DNA served to infer D and trimming. The sample table shows roughly 290,000 clones, and about 90% are seen once. Less than 2% of the sample lies in the top ten.

The sequenced material came from PBMCs or T cells enriched from blood (not recorded which). The chain is assembled from TRBV5-1 and TRBJ1-2; 9 junctional bases match TRBD1. The source of this sequence is a woman aged 18 to 35 with acute COVID-19. The DNA reads TGCGCCAGCAGCTCGGACAGGGGAATCGATGGCTACACCTTC. Its protein is CASSSDRGIDGYTF.